A selection of T cell receptor beta chains follows, all from one sample in a study of shared clonotypes between healthy human individuals. Assay: immunoSEQ multiplex PCR; the TCRdb copy retains only in-frame clones and omits some. The top ten hold around 1.8% of the sample, which has approximately 700,000 clones, 73% seen once. The source material was memory CD4+ T cells sorted from blood. The receptors come from a woman in her twenties or thirties in good health. The CDR3 runs from the conserved cysteine through the conserved F or W. A D gene is named only where the DNA matches it firmly. Size tells how often a clone was seen (once, few, many) or the class of an expanded clone, and some rows leave it out.

j_gene: TRBJ2-1
d_gene: NA
v_gene: TRBV5-1
abundance: NA
CDR3aa: CASGAGGGSYNEQFF
CDR3nt: TGCGCCAGCGGGGCGGGTGGGGGCTCCTACAATGAGCAGTTCTTC

j_gene: TRBJ2-7
d_gene: TRBD2
v_gene: TRBV11-2
abundance: NA
CDR3aa: CASSLDLAGGSYEQYF
CDR3nt: TGTGCCAGCAGCTTAGATCTAGCGGGAGGTTCCTACGAGCAGTACTTC

j_gene: TRBJ2-2
d_gene: NA
v_gene: TRBV19
abundance: NA
CDR3aa: CASRDLSLPGELFF
CDR3nt: TGTGCCAGTAGGGACCTTTCCTTACCCGGGGAGCTGTTTTTT

j_gene: TRBJ2-1
d_gene: TRBD2
v_gene: TRBV11-2
abundance: NA
CDR3aa: CASSLLAGGSNEQFF
CDR3nt: TGTGCCAGCAGCTTGCTAGCGGGAGGATCCAATGAGCAGTTCTTC

j_gene: TRBJ2-1
d_gene: NA
v_gene: TRBV7-6
abundance: NA
CDR3aa: CASSLRYKNNEQFF
CDR3nt: TGTGCCAGCAGCTTACGGTACAAAAACAATGAGCAGTTCTTC

j_gene: TRBJ2-6
d_gene: NA
v_gene: TRBV19
abundance: NA
CDR3aa: CASSISNSGANVLTF
CDR3nt: TGTGCCAGTAGTATAAGCAACTCTGGGGCCAACGTCCTGACTTTC

j_gene: TRBJ2-5
d_gene: NA
v_gene: TRBV7-2
abundance: few
CDR3aa: CASRQGTETQYF
CDR3nt: TGTGCCAGCAGGCAGGGAACGGAGACCCAGTACTTC

j_gene: TRBJ1-4
d_gene: NA
v_gene: TRBV5-1
abundance: few
CDR3aa: CASSLRGRDEKLFF
CDR3nt: TGCGCCAGCAGCTTGCGGGGGCGCGATGAAAAACTGTTTTTT

j_gene: TRBJ1-1
d_gene: NA
v_gene: TRBV27
abundance: NA
CDR3aa: CASSLRGQGTRTEAFF
CDR3nt: TGTGCCAGCAGTCTAAGGGGTCAGGGGACCAGAACTGAAGCTTTCTTT

j_gene: TRBJ2-3
d_gene: TRBD1
v_gene: TRBV2
abundance: once
CDR3aa: CASRPGTGDTQYF
CDR3nt: TGTGCCAGCAGGCCCGGGACAGGGGATACGCAGTATTTT

j_gene: TRBJ1-1
d_gene: NA
v_gene: TRBV7-6
abundance: NA
CDR3aa: CASSPQLVGAAANTEAFF
CDR3nt: TGTGCCAGCAGCCCACAGTTAGTTGGTGCGGCAGCGAACACTGAAGCTTTCTTT

j_gene: TRBJ1-1
d_gene: TRBD1
v_gene: TRBV30
abundance: NA
CDR3aa: CAWSMDRGRSEAFF
CDR3nt: TGTGCCTGGAGTATGGACAGGGGGAGATCTGAAGCTTTCTTT

j_gene: TRBJ2-5
d_gene: TRBD1
v_gene: TRBV2
abundance: NA
CDR3aa: CASSEASGTGKRETQYF
CDR3nt: TGTGCCAGCAGTGAAGCATCCGGGACAGGGAAACGAGAGACCCAGTACTTC

j_gene: TRBJ2-3
d_gene: TRBD2
v_gene: TRBV10-3
abundance: NA
CDR3aa: CAIRGTSGRRADTQYF
CDR3nt: TGTGCCATCAGGGGGACTAGCGGGAGGCGCGCAGATACGCAGTATTTT

j_gene: TRBJ1-5
d_gene: NA
v_gene: TRBV6-5
abundance: NA
CDR3aa: CASSSGQPQHF
CDR3nt: TGTGCCAGCAGTTCAGGGCAGCCCCAGCATTTT

j_gene: TRBJ2-3
d_gene: NA
v_gene: TRBV2
abundance: few
CDR3aa: CASTWGTDTQYF
CDR3nt: TGTGCCAGCACTTGGGGCACAGATACGCAGTATTTT

j_gene: TRBJ1-1
d_gene: NA
v_gene: TRBV5-1
abundance: NA
CDR3aa: CASSPGHTEAFF
CDR3nt: TGCGCCAGCAGCCCAGGGCACACTGAAGCTTTCTTT

j_gene: TRBJ2-5
d_gene: NA
v_gene: TRBV21-1
abundance: NA
CDR3aa: CASSKRTGSGQETQYF
CDR3nt: TGTGCCAGCAGCAAACGGACAGGGAGCGGGCAAGAGACCCAGTACTTC

j_gene: TRBJ2-4
d_gene: TRBD1
v_gene: TRBV29-1
abundance: NA
CDR3aa: CSVEQGAAKNIQYF
CDR3nt: TGCAGCGTTGAACAGGGGGCAGCCAAAAACATTCAGTACTTC

j_gene: TRBJ1-1
d_gene: NA
v_gene: TRBV18
abundance: NA
CDR3aa: CASSLPGARNTEAFF
CDR3nt: TGTGCCAGCTCACTTCCCGGGGCAAGGAACACTGAAGCTTTCTTT

j_gene: TRBJ2-1
d_gene: NA
v_gene: TRBV20-1
abundance: few
CDR3aa: CSTDYNEQFF
CDR3nt: TGCAGTACGGACTACAATGAGCAGTTCTTC

j_gene: TRBJ2-3
d_gene: TRBD2
v_gene: TRBV9
abundance: few
CDR3aa: CASSGGLGTTDTQYF
CDR3nt: TGTGCCAGCAGCGGAGGACTAGGGACCACAGATACGCAGTATTTT

j_gene: TRBJ1-2
d_gene: NA
v_gene: TRBV28
abundance: NA
CDR3aa: CASSRFGGRSTLGYGYTF
CDR3nt: TGTGCCAGCAGTCGTTTCGGGGGACGCAGCACCTTAGGATATGGCTACACCTTC

j_gene: TRBJ1-3
d_gene: NA
v_gene: TRBV18
abundance: few
CDR3aa: CASSPAGAGGNTIYF
CDR3nt: TGTGCCAGCTCACCAGCGGGGGCCGGTGGAAACACCATATATTTT

j_gene: TRBJ2-3
d_gene: TRBD2
v_gene: TRBV25-1
abundance: NA
CDR3aa: CASSASGTSADTQYF
CDR3nt: TGTGCCAGCAGTGCCTCCGGGACTAGCGCAGATACGCAGTATTTT

j_gene: TRBJ2-5
d_gene: NA
v_gene: TRBV15
abundance: NA
CDR3aa: CATSRDLDGSVRTQYF
CDR3nt: TGTGCCACCAGCAGAGACCTGGACGGCTCCGTAAGGACCCAGTACTTC

j_gene: TRBJ2-7
d_gene: NA
v_gene: TRBV28
abundance: once
CDR3aa: CASSVAGERYEQYF
CDR3nt: TGTGCCAGCAGTGTAGCAGGGGAGCGGTACGAGCAGTACTTC

j_gene: TRBJ2-7
d_gene: TRBD2
v_gene: TRBV4-1
abundance: NA
CDR3aa: CASSQDPGGSYDEQYF
CDR3nt: TGCGCCAGCAGCCAAGACCCTGGCGGGAGTTACGACGAGCAGTACTTC

j_gene: TRBJ1-1
d_gene: NA
v_gene: TRBV2
abundance: NA
CDR3aa: CASSGSGNTEAFF
CDR3nt: TGTGCCAGCAGTGGGTCCGGGAACACTGAAGCTTTCTTT

j_gene: TRBJ2-7
d_gene: TRBD2
v_gene: TRBV28
abundance: once
CDR3aa: CASRPTSGGTYEQYF
CDR3nt: TGTGCCAGCCGACCGACTAGCGGGGGAACCTACGAGCAGTACTTC